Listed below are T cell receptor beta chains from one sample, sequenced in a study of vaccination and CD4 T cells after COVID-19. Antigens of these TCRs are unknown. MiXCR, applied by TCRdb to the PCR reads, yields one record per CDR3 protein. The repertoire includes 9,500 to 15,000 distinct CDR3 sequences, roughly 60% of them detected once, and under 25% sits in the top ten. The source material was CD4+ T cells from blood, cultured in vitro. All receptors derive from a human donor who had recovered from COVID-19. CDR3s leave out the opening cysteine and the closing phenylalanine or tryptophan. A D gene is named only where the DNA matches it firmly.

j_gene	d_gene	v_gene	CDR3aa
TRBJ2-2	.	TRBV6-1	GTGTANTGELF
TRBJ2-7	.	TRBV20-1	SASFTWALEQY
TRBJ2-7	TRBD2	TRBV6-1	ASRDVGLASEQY
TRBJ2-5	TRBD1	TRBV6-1	ASRDTGGQETQY
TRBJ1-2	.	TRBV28	ASSMNPGWLGYT
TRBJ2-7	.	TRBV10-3	AISEGNEFEQY
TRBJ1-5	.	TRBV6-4	ASAPVGGLSNQPQH
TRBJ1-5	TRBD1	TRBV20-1	SAYSRDRGRWGNQPQH
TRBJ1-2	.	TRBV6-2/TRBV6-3	ASSIGRRTTNYGYT
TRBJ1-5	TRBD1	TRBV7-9	ASSLAGTGHNQPQH
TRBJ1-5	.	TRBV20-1	SAVEGGQPQH
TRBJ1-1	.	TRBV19	ASSIGTTQSTEAF
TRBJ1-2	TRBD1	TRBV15	ATSRETGTVYGYT
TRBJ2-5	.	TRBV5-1	ASSLAGDTPTQY
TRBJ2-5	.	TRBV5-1	ASSLGQGTQY
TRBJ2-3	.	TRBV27	ASSPSYRDSSTDTQY
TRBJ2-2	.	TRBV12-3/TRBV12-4	ASNDRPGTGELF
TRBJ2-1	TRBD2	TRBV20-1	SARARSGRSYNEQF
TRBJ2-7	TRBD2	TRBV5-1	ASSRLAESSYEQY
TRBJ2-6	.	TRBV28	ASSSGESSGANVLT
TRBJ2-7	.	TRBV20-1	SAVGGLGSYEQY
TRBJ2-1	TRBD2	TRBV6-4	ASRWTSGGGCEQF
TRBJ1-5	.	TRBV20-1	SAQQGYSNQPQH
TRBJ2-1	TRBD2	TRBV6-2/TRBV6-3	ASSYSTSGEQF
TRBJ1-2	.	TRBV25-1	ASSEYTASLDGYT
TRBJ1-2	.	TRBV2	ASSEGSLNGYT
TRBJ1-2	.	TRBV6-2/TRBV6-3	ASTTSPGRLGGYT
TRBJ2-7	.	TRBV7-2	ASSAATRYEQY
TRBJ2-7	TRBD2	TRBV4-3	ASSQDTGTSGSWQY
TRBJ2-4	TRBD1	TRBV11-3	ASSLGRGGNIQY
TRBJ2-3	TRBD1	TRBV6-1	ASSKRDRVADTQY
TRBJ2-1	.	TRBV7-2	ASSTPEGRDRKSYNEQF
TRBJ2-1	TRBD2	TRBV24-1	ATSDSRGRTNEQF
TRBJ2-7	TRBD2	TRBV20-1	SARDPGTSDYEQY
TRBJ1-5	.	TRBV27	ASSFEGDQPQH
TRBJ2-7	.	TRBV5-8	ASRTGGWKEQY
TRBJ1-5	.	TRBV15	ATSAGRWNSNQPQH
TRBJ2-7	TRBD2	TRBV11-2	ASSWGWGGRSYEQY
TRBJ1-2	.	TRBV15	ATSRAQTDYGYT
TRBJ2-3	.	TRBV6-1	ASSRGKSTNTDTQY
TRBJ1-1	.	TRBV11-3	ASSLRVNTEAF
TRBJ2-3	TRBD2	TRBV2	ASSDPRGRHTQY
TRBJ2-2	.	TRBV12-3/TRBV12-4	ASSLASLTGELF
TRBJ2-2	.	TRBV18	ASSPGWRGKPGELF
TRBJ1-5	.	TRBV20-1	SASFGNQPQH
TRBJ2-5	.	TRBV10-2	ASRVGETQY
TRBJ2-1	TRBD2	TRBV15	ATSRPSGGQF
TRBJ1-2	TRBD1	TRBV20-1	SASPTGQGDYGYT
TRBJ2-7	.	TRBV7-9	ASSLSGSHEQY
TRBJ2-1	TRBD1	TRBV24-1	ATSAAGRDRTF
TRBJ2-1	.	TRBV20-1	SARVVAGSGYNEQF
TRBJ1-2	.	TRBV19	ASSTGDSNYGYT
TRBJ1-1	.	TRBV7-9	ASSWSRDTNTEAF
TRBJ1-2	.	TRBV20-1	SATNRDNGYT
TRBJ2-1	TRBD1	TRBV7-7	ASSLGQGNEQF